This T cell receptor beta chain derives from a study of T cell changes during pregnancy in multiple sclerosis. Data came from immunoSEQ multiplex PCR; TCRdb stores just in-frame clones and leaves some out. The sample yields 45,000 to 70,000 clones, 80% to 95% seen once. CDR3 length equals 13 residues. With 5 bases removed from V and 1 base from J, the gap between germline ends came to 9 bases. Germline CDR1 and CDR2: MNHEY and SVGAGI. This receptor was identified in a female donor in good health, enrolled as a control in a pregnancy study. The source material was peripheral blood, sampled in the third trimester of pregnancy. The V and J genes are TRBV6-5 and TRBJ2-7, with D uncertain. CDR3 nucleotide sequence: TGTGCCAGCAGTCGACATGGTTCCTACGAGCAGTACTTC. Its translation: CASSRHGSYEQYF.